Here is one T cell receptor beta chain with its context. V lost 1 base, J lost 8 bases, and 7 bases lay in between. The V gene's germline CDR1 is SGHDT and CDR2 YYEEEE. The CDR3 is 12 residues long. The data belong to a study of control samples from healthy donors and cancer patients. The method was immunoSEQ multiplex PCR; TCRdb's version includes in-frame clones alone and lacks a portion of them. The sample lists roughly 76,000 clones, less than 95% occurring once. Sequences were obtained from blood. The V and J genes are TRBV5-6 and TRBJ2-1, with D perhaps TRBD2 (6 bases). The receptor comes from a woman aged 40 to 49 in good health. The CDR3 here is CASSLWGDEQFF. The CDR3 DNA is TGTGCCAGCAGCTTGTGGGGGGATGAGCAGTTCTTC.